A selection of T cell receptor beta chains follows, all from one sample in a study of OX40 agonist ivuxolimab in advanced cancers. Method: immunoSEQ multiplex PCR; TCRdb's copy keeps in-frame clones and lacks some. The sample carries under 100,000 clones, roughly 85% recorded once. The source material was CD4+ or CD8+ T cells sorted from blood, sampled in a trial of the OX40 agonist ivuxolimab. All receptors derive from an adult with an advanced solid tumor such as melanoma, head and neck, liver or kidney cancer. Both conserved end residues are part of each CDR3. A D gene is named only where the DNA matches it firmly. Not all rows give a size; the values are once, few, many and, for expanded clones, a class.

v_gene	j_gene	abundance	d_gene	CDR3nt	CDR3aa
TRBV7-2	TRBJ2-7	-	-	TGTGCCAGCAGCTTAGCGAGTTTGAGCGTTGGGGAGCAGTACTTC	CASSLASLSVGEQYF
TRBV19	TRBJ1-5	-	TRBD1	TGTGCCAGTAGTATACTTGGGACAGGGACGTACGGCAATCAGCCCCAGCATTTT	CASSILGTGTYGNQPQHF
TRBV5-6	TRBJ2-7	-	TRBD2	TGTGCCAGCAGCTGGGGAAGCGGGGGGGCCTACGAGCAGTACTTC	CASSWGSGGAYEQYF
TRBV9	TRBJ1-4	-	TRBD1	TGTGCCAGCAGCCCCAGGGGGGATACTAATGAAAAACTGTTTTTT	CASSPRGDTNEKLFF
TRBV4-2	TRBJ1-3	-	-	TGTGCCAGCAGCCAAGATGGACAGAACCGAAACACCATATATTTT	CASSQDGQNRNTIYF
TRBV6-5	TRBJ1-2	once	-	TGTGCCAGCAGTTACGGGGGACACGGATATGGCTACACCTTC	CASSYGGHGYGYTF
TRBV29-1	TRBJ1-1	-	-	TGCAGCGGTGAAGTACAGGAGGGCACTGAAGCTTTCTTT	CSGEVQEGTEAFF
TRBV28	TRBJ2-7	-	TRBD1	TGTGCCAGCAGTCTCGTCCTCACAATCCGGGACAGCTCCTACGAGCAGTACTTC	CASSLVLTIRDSSYEQYF
TRBV7-9	TRBJ2-3	-	-	TGTGCCAGCAGCAAATGGACTCATGGGGCAGATACGCAGTATTTT	CASSKWTHGADTQYF
TRBV6-1	TRBJ1-4	-	-	TGTGCCAGCAGTGAAAGCGGGAGTGAAAAACTGTTTTTT	CASSESGSEKLFF
TRBV7-8	TRBJ1-2	-	-	TGTGCCAGCAGCTTAGGACGGGGGAACTATGGCTACACCTTC	CASSLGRGNYGYTF
TRBV19	TRBJ2-3	-	TRBD1	TGTGCCAGTACCGACAGGGGGAACTCCTACACAGATACGCAGTATTTT	CASTDRGNSYTDTQYF
TRBV4-2	TRBJ2-3	once	TRBD2	TGTGCCAGCAGCCAATGGACTAGACCCGGCACAGATACGCAGTATTTT	CASSQWTRPGTDTQYF
TRBV4-1	TRBJ2-1	-	-	TGCGCCAGCAAAGACAGGAGGACCTACAATGAGCAGTTCTTC	CASKDRRTYNEQFF
TRBV30	TRBJ1-1	-	-	TGTGCCTGGAGTCCTCATCAGAACACTGAAGCTTTCTTT	CAWSPHQNTEAFF
TRBV19	TRBJ1-2	-	TRBD1	TGTGCCAGTAGTATCGGGACAGGGGGACGTGGCTACACCTTC	CASSIGTGGRGYTF
TRBV2	TRBJ2-1	-	TRBD2	TGTGCCAGCTCGGCGGCTAGCGGGGCCCTGCAGTTCTTC	CASSAASGALQFF
TRBV18	TRBJ2-2	-	TRBD1	TGTGCCAGCTCACCGGGACAGGGGTCGACCGGGGAGCTGTTTTTT	CASSPGQGSTGELFF
TRBV2	TRBJ1-2	-	-	TGTGCCAGCAGTGAGCGGGGGGCAAATGGCTACACCTTC	CASSERGANGYTF
TRBV29-1	TRBJ2-3	-	-	TGCAGCGTGGCTCCTGGTGGCACAGATACGCAGTATTTT	CSVAPGGTDTQYF
TRBV29-1	TRBJ1-1	few	-	TGCAGCGTTGGCCAGCCGAACACTGAAGCTTTCTTT	CSVGQPNTEAFF
TRBV6-6	TRBJ1-3	-	-	TGTGCCAGCAGTTACGGGCGGAGCTCTGGAAACACCATATATTTT	CASSYGRSSGNTIYF
TRBV30	TRBJ1-5	-	-	TGTGCCTGGAGTCTAGTAGGCAGACAGCCCCAGCATTTT	CAWSLVGRQPQHF
TRBV9	TRBJ2-5	few	TRBD2	TGTGCCAGCAGCGTAGCAGCGGGGGAAGGGACCCAGTACTTC	CASSVAAGEGTQYF
TRBV30	TRBJ1-1	medium-sized	-	TGTGCCTGGAGTGTGTCCGGGGCCGGCACTGAAGCTTTCTTT	CAWSVSGAGTEAFF
TRBV7-9	TRBJ1-2	-	-	TGTGCCAGCAGCTTCGTCGGGGAAAGCTATGGCTACACCTTC	CASSFVGESYGYTF
TRBV5-5	TRBJ1-3	-	-	TGTGCCAGCAGCTTGGGACATTACTCTGGAAACACCATATATTTT	CASSLGHYSGNTIYF
TRBV30	TRBJ1-1	-	-	TGTGCCTGGAGTACGACGGGGGGGGACACTGAAGCTTTCTTT	CAWSTTGGDTEAFF
TRBV19	TRBJ2-1	-	-	TGTGCCAGTAGACAGTACAATGAGCAGTTCTTC	CASRQYNEQFF
TRBV7-9	TRBJ2-5	-	-	TGTGCCAGCAGCTTAGAGACCCAGTACTTC	CASSLETQYF
TRBV19	TRBJ1-1	-	TRBD1	TGTGCCAGTAACATTAGGGGACAGGGGGGGACTGAAGCTTTCTTT	CASNIRGQGGTEAFF
TRBV7-6	TRBJ2-3	few	TRBD2	TGTGCCAGCAGCTCTAGCGGGTCGGGCAGGGCAGATACGCAGTATTTT	CASSSSGSGRADTQYF
TRBV4-3	TRBJ1-3	-	-	TGCGCCAGCAGCCAAGATAACAGGGGAAACACCATATATTTT	CASSQDNRGNTIYF
TRBV5-1	TRBJ2-2	-	-	TGCGCCAGCAGCCAGCGGCCCACCGGGGAGCTGTTTTTT	CASSQRPTGELFF
TRBV5-1	TRBJ2-1	-	TRBD2	TGCGCCAGCAGCCGTGTCGCGGGGGTGTATGAGCAGTTCTTC	CASSRVAGVYEQFF
TRBV21-1	TRBJ1-6	few	-	TGTGCCAGCAGCAAAGGGGGACAGGGGAGCTCCTATAATTCACCCCTCCACTTT	CASSKGGQGSSYNSPLHF
TRBV7-9	TRBJ1-1	-	-	TGTGCCAGCAGCCTCGGACGCACTGAAGCTTTCTTT	CASSLGRTEAFF
TRBV27	TRBJ2-5	few	TRBD2	TGTGCCAGCAGTCTCAACGGGGCTAGCGGGGGGCAAGAGACCCAGTACTTC	CASSLNGASGGQETQYF
TRBV6-6	TRBJ1-5	-	-	TGTGCCAGCAGTTATCGGCCGAGCAATCAGCCCCAGCATTTT	CASSYRPSNQPQHF
TRBV23-1	TRBJ1-2	-	-	TGCGCCAGCAGTCACCCCAGGGGACTTCCTAACTATGGCTACACCTTC	CASSHPRGLPNYGYTF
TRBV29-1	TRBJ2-7	-	-	TGCAGCGTTTACGACCGGAGCTCCTACGAGCAGTACTTC	CSVYDRSSYEQYF
TRBV5-6	TRBJ1-1	medium-sized	-	TGTGCCAGCAGCTTGGTCGGGGGAGAAGCTTTCTTT	CASSLVGGEAFF
TRBV6-6	TRBJ2-7	once	-	TGTGCCAGCAGTTCTCGGGAGAGATCCTACGAGCAGTACTTC	CASSSRERSYEQYF
TRBV6-5	TRBJ1-3	-	-	TGTGCCAGCAGCCGACATAATGGAAACACCATATATTTT	CASSRHNGNTIYF
TRBV11-3	TRBJ2-2	-	TRBD1	TGTGCCAGCAGCATGGACAGGGCCGGGGAGCTGTTTTTT	CASSMDRAGELFF
TRBV2	TRBJ1-2	-	-	TGTGCCAGCAGGGTTTCGGCAGCTGTCTATGGCTACACCTTC	CASRVSAAVYGYTF
TRBV7-2	TRBJ2-2	-	TRBD2	TGTGCCAGCAGCTACTTAGCGGGGGGGTACACCGGGGAGCTGTTTTTT	CASSYLAGGYTGELFF
TRBV6-5	TRBJ2-5	once	TRBD2	TGTGCCAGCGCCCGGGAGGGGACCCAGTACTTC	CASAREGTQYF
TRBV5-1	TRBJ1-2	-	TRBD1	TGCGCCAGCAGCTTAGGACAGGGCCATGGCTACACCTTC	CASSLGQGHGYTF
TRBV6-5	TRBJ1-4	few	TRBD1	TGTGCCAGCAGTAAACAGGGGGGTACTGAAAAACTGTTTTTT	CASSKQGGTEKLFF
TRBV2	TRBJ2-2	-	-	TGTGCCAGCCAGGCGGGCGCGAACACCGGGGAGCTGTTTTTT	CASQAGANTGELFF
TRBV7-2	TRBJ1-1	-	-	TGTGCCAGCAGCTTAACGTTTTCAGGGATCGCTCGAGCTTTCTTT	CASSLTFSGIARAFF
TRBV5-4	TRBJ2-7	once	TRBD1	TGTGCCAGCAGCTTGGGACAGGGAGTCCCCTACGAGCAGTACTTC	CASSLGQGVPYEQYF
TRBV28	TRBJ2-3	-	-	TGTGCCAGCAGTTTCGGGGGTAGCACAGATACGCAGTATTTT	CASSFGGSTDTQYF
TRBV5-1	TRBJ2-7	once	-	TGCGCCAGCAGCGACCTCGGACAGTCCTACGAGCAGTACTTC	CASSDLGQSYEQYF
TRBV30	TRBJ1-2	-	-	TGTGCCTGGAGGCCCTTTGGTAGGGGCAAGGACTATGGCTACACCTTC	CAWRPFGRGKDYGYTF
TRBV19	TRBJ2-3	-	-	TGTGCCAGTAGTCCCAATGGACAGCCCACAGATACGCAGTATTTT	CASSPNGQPTDTQYF